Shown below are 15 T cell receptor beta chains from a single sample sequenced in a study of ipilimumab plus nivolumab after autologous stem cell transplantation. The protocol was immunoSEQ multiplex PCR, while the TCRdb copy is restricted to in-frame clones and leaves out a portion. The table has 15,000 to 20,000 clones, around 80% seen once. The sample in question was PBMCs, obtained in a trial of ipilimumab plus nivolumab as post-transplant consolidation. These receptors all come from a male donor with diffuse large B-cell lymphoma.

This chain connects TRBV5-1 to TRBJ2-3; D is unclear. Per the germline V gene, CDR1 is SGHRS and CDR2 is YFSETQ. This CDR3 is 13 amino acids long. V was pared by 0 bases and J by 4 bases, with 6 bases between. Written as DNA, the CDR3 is TGCGCCAGCAGCTTGGCCGACTCAGATACGCAGTATTTT. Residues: CASSLADSDTQYF.

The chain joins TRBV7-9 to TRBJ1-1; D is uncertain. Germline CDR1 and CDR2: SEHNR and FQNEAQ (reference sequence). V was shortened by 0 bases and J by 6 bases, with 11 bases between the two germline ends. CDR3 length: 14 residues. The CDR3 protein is CASSLARRGPEAFF. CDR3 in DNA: TGTGCCAGCAGCTTAGCGCGTCGAGGACCTGAAGCTTTCTTT.

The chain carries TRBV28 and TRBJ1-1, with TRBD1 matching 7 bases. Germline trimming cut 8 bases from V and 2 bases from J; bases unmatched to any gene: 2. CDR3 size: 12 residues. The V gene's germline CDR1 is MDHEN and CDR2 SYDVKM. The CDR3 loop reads CASGTVNTEAFF. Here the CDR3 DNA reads TGTGCCAGCGGGACAGTCAACACTGAAGCTTTCTTT.

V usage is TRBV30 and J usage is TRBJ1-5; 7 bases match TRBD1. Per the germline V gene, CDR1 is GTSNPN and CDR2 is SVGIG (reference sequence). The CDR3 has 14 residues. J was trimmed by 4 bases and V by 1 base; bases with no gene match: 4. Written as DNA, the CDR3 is TGTGCCTGGAGTGAGGACAGGAGGAATCAGCCCCAGCATTTT. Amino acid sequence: CAWSEDRRNQPQHF.

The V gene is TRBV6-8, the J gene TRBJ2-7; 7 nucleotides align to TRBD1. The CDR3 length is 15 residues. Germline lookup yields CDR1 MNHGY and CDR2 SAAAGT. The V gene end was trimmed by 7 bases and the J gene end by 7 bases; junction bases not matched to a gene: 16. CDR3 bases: TGTGCCAGCACGCCCGGGGACAGCCTCCTACGGGAGCAGTACTTC. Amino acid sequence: CASTPGDSLLREQYF.

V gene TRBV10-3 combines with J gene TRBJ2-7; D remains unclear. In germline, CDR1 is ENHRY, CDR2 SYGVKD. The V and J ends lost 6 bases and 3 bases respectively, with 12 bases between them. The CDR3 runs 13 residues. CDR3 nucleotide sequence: TGTGCCATCAGGGACGGGTCGATCTACGAGCAGTACTTC. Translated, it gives CAIRDGSIYEQYF.

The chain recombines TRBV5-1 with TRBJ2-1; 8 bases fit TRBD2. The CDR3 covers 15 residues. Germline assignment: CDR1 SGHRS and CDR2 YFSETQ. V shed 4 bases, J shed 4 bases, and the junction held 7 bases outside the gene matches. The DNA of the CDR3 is TGCGCCAGCAGCGGAACGGGACTAGTATACAATGAGCAGTTCTTC. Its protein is CASSGTGLVYNEQFF.

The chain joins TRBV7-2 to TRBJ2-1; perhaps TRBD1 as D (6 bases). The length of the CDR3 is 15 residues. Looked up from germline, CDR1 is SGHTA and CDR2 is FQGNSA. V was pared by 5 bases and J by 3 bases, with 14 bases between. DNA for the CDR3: TGTGCCAGCAGCCCACAGGGCCCGATCTACAATGAGCAGTTCTTC. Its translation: CASSPQGPIYNEQFF.

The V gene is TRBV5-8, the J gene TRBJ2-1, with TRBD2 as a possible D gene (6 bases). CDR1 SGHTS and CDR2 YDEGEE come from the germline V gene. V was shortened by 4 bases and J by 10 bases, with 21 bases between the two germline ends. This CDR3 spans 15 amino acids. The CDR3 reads CASSGNGLPLREQFF. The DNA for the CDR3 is TGTGCCAGCAGCGGTAATGGACTACCACTTCGGGAGCAGTTCTTC.

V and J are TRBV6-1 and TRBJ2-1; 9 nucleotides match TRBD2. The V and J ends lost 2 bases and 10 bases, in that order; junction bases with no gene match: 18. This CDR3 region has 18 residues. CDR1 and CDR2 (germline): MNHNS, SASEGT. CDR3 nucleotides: TGTGCCAGCAGTGAAAGGGGGACGGCTAGCGGGGAGGCACGGGAGCAGTTCTTC. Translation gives CASSERGTASGEAREQFF.

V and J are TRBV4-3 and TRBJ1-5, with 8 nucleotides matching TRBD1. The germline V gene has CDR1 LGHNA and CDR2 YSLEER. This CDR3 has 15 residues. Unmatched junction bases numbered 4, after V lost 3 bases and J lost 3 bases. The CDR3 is CASSHDRGVNQPQHF. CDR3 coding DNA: TGCGCCAGCAGCCACGACAGGGGCGTCAATCAGCCCCAGCATTTT.

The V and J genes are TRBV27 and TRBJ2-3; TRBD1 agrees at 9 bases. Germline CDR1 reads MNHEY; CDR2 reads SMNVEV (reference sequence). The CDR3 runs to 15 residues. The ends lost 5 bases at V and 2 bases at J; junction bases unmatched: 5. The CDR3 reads CASSLRDRVTDTQYF. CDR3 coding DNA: TGTGCCAGCAGTCTCCGGGACAGGGTCACAGATACGCAGTATTTT.

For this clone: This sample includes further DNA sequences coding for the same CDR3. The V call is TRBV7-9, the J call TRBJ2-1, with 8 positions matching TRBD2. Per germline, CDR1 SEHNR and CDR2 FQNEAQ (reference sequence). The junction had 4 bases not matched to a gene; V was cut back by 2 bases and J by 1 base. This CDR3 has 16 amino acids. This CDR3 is CASSLSLAGSYNEQFF. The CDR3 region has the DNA TGTGCCAGCAGCTTATCCCTAGCGGGTTCCTACAATGAGCAGTTCTTC.

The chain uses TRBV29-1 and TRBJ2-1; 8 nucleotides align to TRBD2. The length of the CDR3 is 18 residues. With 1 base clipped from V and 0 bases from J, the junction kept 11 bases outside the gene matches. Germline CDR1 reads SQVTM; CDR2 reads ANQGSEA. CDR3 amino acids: CSVEGGLAGTISYNEQFF. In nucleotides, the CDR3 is TGCAGCGTTGAAGGAGGCTTAGCGGGGACTATCTCCTACAATGAGCAGTTCTTC.

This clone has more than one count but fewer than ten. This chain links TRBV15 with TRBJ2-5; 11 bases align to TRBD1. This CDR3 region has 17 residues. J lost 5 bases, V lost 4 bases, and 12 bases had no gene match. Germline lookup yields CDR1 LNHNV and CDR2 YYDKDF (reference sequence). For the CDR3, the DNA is TGTGCCACCAGCACAACCCCCGGGACAGGGGGACGGGAGACCCAGTACTTC. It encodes CATSTTPGTGGRETQYF.